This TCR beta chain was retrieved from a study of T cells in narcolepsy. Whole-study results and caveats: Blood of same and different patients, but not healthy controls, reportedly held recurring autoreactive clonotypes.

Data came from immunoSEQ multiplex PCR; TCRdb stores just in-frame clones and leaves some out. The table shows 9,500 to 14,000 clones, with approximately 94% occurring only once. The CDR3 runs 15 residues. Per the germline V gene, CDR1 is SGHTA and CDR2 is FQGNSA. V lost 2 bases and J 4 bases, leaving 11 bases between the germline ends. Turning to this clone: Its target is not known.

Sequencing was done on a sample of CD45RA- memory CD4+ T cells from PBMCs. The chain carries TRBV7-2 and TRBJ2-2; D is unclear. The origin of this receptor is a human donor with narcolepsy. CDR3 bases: TGTGCCAGCAGCTTAACTGGTCACATCACCGGGGAGCTGTTTTTT. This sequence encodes CASSLTGHITGELFF.